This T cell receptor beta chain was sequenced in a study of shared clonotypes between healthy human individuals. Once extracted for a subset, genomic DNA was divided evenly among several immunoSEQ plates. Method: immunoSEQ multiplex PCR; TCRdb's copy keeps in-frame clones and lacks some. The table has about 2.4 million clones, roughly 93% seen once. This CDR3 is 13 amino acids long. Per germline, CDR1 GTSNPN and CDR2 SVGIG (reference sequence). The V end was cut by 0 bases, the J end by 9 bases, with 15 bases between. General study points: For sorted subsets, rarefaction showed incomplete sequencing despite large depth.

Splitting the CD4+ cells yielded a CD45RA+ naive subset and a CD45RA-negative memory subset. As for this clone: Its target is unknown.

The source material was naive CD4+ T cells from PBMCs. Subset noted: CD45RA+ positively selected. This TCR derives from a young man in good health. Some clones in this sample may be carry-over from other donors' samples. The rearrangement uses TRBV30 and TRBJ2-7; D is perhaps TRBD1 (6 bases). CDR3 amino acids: CAWSVQGQGGQYF. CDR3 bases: TGTGCCTGGAGTGTACAGGGTCAAGGGGGGCAGTACTTC. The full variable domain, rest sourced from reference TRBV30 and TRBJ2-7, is SQTIHQWPATLVQPVGSPLSLECTVEGTSNPNLYWYRQAAGRGLQLLFYSVGIGQISSEVPQNLSASRPQDRQFILSSKKLLLSDSGFYLCAWSVQGQGGQYFGPGTRLTVT.